The 27 T cell receptor beta chains in this list originate from one sample, sequenced in a study of cytomegalovirus exposure and HLA in healthy donors. The protocol was immunoSEQ multiplex PCR, while the TCRdb copy is restricted to in-frame clones and leaves out a portion. In the table there are about 140,000 clones, approximately 85% of which are singletons. Sequencing input: PBMCs. These receptors originate from a woman aged 30 to 39 in good health and CMV-seronegative.

V usage is TRBV11-2 and J usage is TRBJ2-3, with 8 positions matching TRBD2. This CDR3 is built from 17 residues. Trimming removed 1 base from V and 3 bases from J; junction bases left unmatched: 9. Per the germline V gene, CDR1 is SGHAT and CDR2 is FQNNGV. The CDR3 loop reads CASSLGNGGAGTDTQYF. CDR3 bases: TGTGCCAGCAGCTTAGGTAACGGGGGGGCCGGGACAGATACGCAGTATTTT.

The V gene is TRBV5-4, the J gene TRBJ2-3; 9 nucleotides agree with TRBD2. The CDR3 sequence is 15 residues long. The V gene's germline CDR1 is SGHNT and CDR2 YYREEE (reference sequence). Trimming at V came to 2 bases and at J to 3 bases, leaving 4 bases not matched to a gene. CDR3 nucleotides: TGTGCCAGCAGCTTAGGAGCGGGGGGTACAGATACGCAGTATTTT. It yields the protein CASSLGAGGTDTQYF.

The chain couples TRBV15 to TRBJ1-4; D remains ambiguous. Trimming removed 1 base at V and 7 bases at J, with 10 bases between. Germline V gives CDR1 LNHNV, CDR2 YYDKDF (reference sequence). The CDR3 covers 14 residues. As DNA, the CDR3 is TGTGCCACCAGCAGAGGACCCGCAGGTGAAAAACTGTTTTTT. Its translation is CATSRGPAGEKLFF.

This clone was counted between two and nine times. The chain employs TRBV11-2 and TRBJ2-7; 10 nucleotides match TRBD1. J gave up 3 bases and V 5 bases, and 4 bases lay outside the gene matches. CDR1 SGHAT and CDR2 FQNNGV come from the germline V gene. This CDR3 spans 14 amino acids. CDR3 coding DNA: TGTGCCAGCAGCGGAGACAGGGGGCACTACGAGCAGTACTTC. It specifies CASSGDRGHYEQYF.

The V and J genes are TRBV6-1 and TRBJ2-7; 8 bases align to TRBD1. Germline loops: CDR1 MNHNS, CDR2 SASEGT. CDR3 length: 13 amino acids. V was clipped by 10 bases and J by 2 bases; unmatched bases: 7. CDR3 sequence (DNA): TGTGCCACAAACAGGGGGAAGGCCTACGAGCAGTACTTC. Protein: CATNRGKAYEQYF.

This clone appeared once. V and J are TRBV7-2 and TRBJ1-5, with 8 bases aligning to TRBD1. The germline V gene encodes CDR1 SGHTA and CDR2 FQGNSA. Unmatched junction bases numbered 6, after V lost 1 base and J lost 7 bases. The CDR3 sequence is 15 residues long. Here the CDR3 reads CASSLVGQGGQPQHF. CDR3 in DNA: TGTGCCAGCAGCTTAGTCGGACAGGGAGGACAGCCCCAGCATTTT.

The CDR3 DNA sequence: TGTGCCAGCAGCTACACGACCACGGACAGGGAGTTTGGTCAGCCCCAGCATTTT. Translation: CASSYTTTDREFGQPQHF. The rearrangement uses TRBV7-3 and TRBJ1-5, with 8 bases aligning to TRBD1. The V gene end was trimmed by 4 bases and the J gene end by 6 bases; junction bases not matched to a gene: 17. The CDR3 totals 18 residues. From germline, CDR1 is SGHTA and CDR2 FQGTGA. Complete variable domain (other parts from reference TRBV7-3 and TRBJ1-5): GAGVSQTPSNKVTEKGKYVELRCDPISGHTALYWYRQSLGQGPEFLIYFQGTGAADDSGLPNDRFFAVRPEGSVSTLKIQRTERGDSAVYLCASSYTTTDREFGQPQHFGDGTRLSIL.

This clone appeared a single time. The rearrangement links TRBV14 to TRBJ2-5, with no clear D. CDR1 SGHDN and CDR2 FVKESK come from the germline V gene. CDR3 length: 12 amino acids. Trimming cost V 5 bases and J 4 bases, with 8 bases left between them. CDR3 amino acids: CASSFSRETQYF. The CDR3 DNA is TGTGCCAGCAGCTTTAGCCGAGAGACCCAGTACTTC.

J is TRBJ2-5 and V is TRBV5-4, with 9 bases lining up with TRBD1. V shed 1 base and J 4 bases; nucleotides not matched to a gene: 8. The CDR3 is 16 amino acids. The V gene's germline CDR1 is SGHNT and CDR2 YYREEE (reference sequence). CDR3: CASSLTGQGVGETQYF. The CDR3, as DNA: TGTGCCAGCAGCTTGACGGGACAGGGCGTGGGAGAGACCCAGTACTTC.

The CDR3 DNA sequence: TGTGCCAGCAGTGACATGGAGCTCCAAGAGACCCAGTACTTC. Its translation: CASSDMELQETQYF. The chain is built from TRBV2 and TRBJ2-5; no definite D call. Germline CDR1 and CDR2: SNHLY and FYNNEI. This CDR3 has 14 amino acids. Trimming pared 3 bases from V and 1 base from J, leaving 9 bases between.

The genes are TRBV7-2 and TRBJ1-4; D not resolved. V dropped 2 bases and J dropped 7 bases, with 11 bases sitting between them. CDR3 size: 14 residues. Germline V gene data show CDR1 as SGHTA and CDR2 as FQGNSA. CDR3 region: CASSLNSLGEKLFF. CDR3 in DNA: TGTGCCAGCAGCTTAAACTCCCTCGGTGAAAAACTGTTTTTT.

The V and J genes are TRBV27 and TRBJ1-2; tentative D call: TRBD1 (5 bases). V gave up 0 bases and J gave up 3 bases, with 11 bases separating them. Germline V gives CDR1 MNHEY, CDR2 SMNVEV (reference sequence). This CDR3 is 15 amino acids long. This chain's CDR3 is CASSLSPGSYYGYTF. The CDR3 DNA is TGTGCCAGCAGTTTATCGCCAGGGTCCTACTATGGCTACACCTTC.

This clone appeared once. This chain connects TRBV5-1 to TRBJ2-4; unclear D gene. The germline V gene has CDR1 SGHRS and CDR2 YFSETQ. The CDR3 runs 14 residues. The V and J ends lost 0 bases and 7 bases respectively, with 11 bases between them. The CDR3 sequence is CASSLEPRGNIQYF. DNA of the CDR3: TGCGCCAGCAGCTTGGAACCCCGCGGTAACATTCAGTACTTC. Combining the CDR3 with reference TRBV5-1 and TRBJ2-4 gives the whole variable domain KAGVTQTPRYLIKTRGQQVTLSCSPISGHRSVSWYQQTPGQGLQFLFEYFSETQRNKGNFPGRFSGRQFSNSRSEMNVSTLELGDSALYLCASSLEPRGNIQYFGAGTRLSVL.

This rearrangement joins TRBV7-9 to TRBJ1-2, with TRBD1 matching over 9 bases. After removal of 5 bases from V and 7 bases from J, the junction contained 5 bases not matched to a gene. This CDR3 spans 13 amino acids. The germline V gene has CDR1 SEHNR and CDR2 FQNEAQ (reference sequence). CDR3: CASSVTGGGGYTF. The CDR3 coding sequence is TGTGCCAGCAGCGTTACAGGGGGCGGTGGCTACACCTTC.

The rearrangement links TRBV11-2 to TRBJ1-2, with 8 bases fitting TRBD1. The junction had 5 bases not matched to a gene; V was cut back by 4 bases and J by 4 bases. CDR1 and CDR2 (germline): SGHAT, FQNNGV. This CDR3 spans 14 amino acids. CDR3 sequence reads: CASSWGGQGYGYTF. In DNA form, the CDR3 reads TGTGCCAGCAGCTGGGGCGGACAGGGCTATGGCTACACCTTC.

The chain combines TRBV19 with TRBJ1-5, with 9 bases identical to TRBD1. CDR1 is LNHDA and CDR2 is SQIVND in the germline V gene (reference sequence). Trimming at V came to 7 bases and at J to 2 bases, leaving 9 bases not matched to a gene. CDR3 size: 16 residues. CDR3: CASIGHWTGGNQPQHF. CDR3 DNA sequence: TGTGCCAGTATCGGGCACTGGACAGGGGGCAATCAGCCCCAGCATTTT.

This chain joins TRBV19 and TRBJ1-1; 9 bases fit TRBD1. Germline V gives CDR1 LNHDA, CDR2 SQIVND (reference sequence). The CDR3 is 13 amino acids. The V segment lost 8 bases and the J segment 3 bases; nucleotides outside the gene matches: 4. CDR3 amino acids: CASSQGAYTEAFF. For the CDR3, the DNA is TGTGCCAGTTCACAGGGGGCGTACACTGAAGCTTTCTTT.

The CDR3 sequence: CASSLPGVREQFF. The CDR3 DNA sequence: TGTGCCAGCTCACTCCCGGGGGTCAGGGAGCAGTTCTTC. This chain links TRBV18 with TRBJ2-1; D perhaps matches TRBD2 (6 bases). Germline V lookup: CDR1 KGHSH, CDR2 LQKENI. V lost 4 bases and J 10 bases, leaving 14 bases between the germline ends. The CDR3 covers 13 residues.

The chain recombines TRBV5-1 with TRBJ2-1, with 10 bases matching TRBD2. The CDR3 totals 15 residues. With 4 bases clipped from V and 4 bases from J, the junction kept 5 bases outside the gene matches. Germline values: CDR1 SGHRS, CDR2 YFSETQ. DNA of the CDR3: TGCGCCAGCAGCCCCACTAGCGGGACTTACAATGAGCAGTTCTTC. Encoded protein: CASSPTSGTYNEQFF. Drawing the rest from reference TRBV5-1 and TRBJ2-1, the complete variable domain is KAGVTQTPRYLIKTRGQQVTLSCSPISGHRSVSWYQQTPGQGLQFLFEYFSETQRNKGNFPGRFSGRQFSNSRSEMNVSTLELGDSALYLCASSPTSGTYNEQFFGPGTRLTVL.

CDR3 DNA: TGTGCCAGCAGACACGTACAGGAGTTTCAGCCCCAGCATTTT. This sequence encodes CASRHVQEFQPQHF. The genes are TRBV28 and TRBJ1-5; D might be TRBD1 (5 bases). Between the trimmed V and J ends, which lost 6 bases and 6 bases, there was a span of 15 bases. The CDR3 runs to 14 residues. Germline V gene data show CDR1 as MDHEN and CDR2 as SYDVKM. Variable domain in full (rest from reference TRBV28 and TRBJ1-5): DVKVTQSSRYLVKRTGEKVFLECVQDMDHENMFWYRQDPGLGLRLIYFSYDVKMKEKGDIPEGYSVSREKKERFSLILESASTNQTSMYLCASRHVQEFQPQHFGDGTRLSIL.

The V and J genes are TRBV6-5 and TRBJ1-2, with D unresolved. CDR1 and CDR2 (germline): MNHEY, SVGAGI. CDR3 length: 14 residues. The ends were cut back, 5 bases at V and 3 bases at J, with 13 bases in the middle. The CDR3 loop reads CASSPSYNHYGYTF. DNA of the CDR3: TGTGCCAGCAGTCCTAGTTATAACCACTATGGCTACACCTTC.

This sequence joins TRBV4-2 and TRBJ1-1; tentative D call: TRBD1 (5 bases). This CDR3 is 16 amino acids long. Germline loops: CDR1 LGHNA, CDR2 YNFKEQ. The ends were cut back, 4 bases at V and 0 bases at J, with 15 bases in the middle. The CDR3 is CASSLRQGGMNTEAFF. The CDR3 DNA is TGTGCCAGCAGCCTGAGGCAGGGCGGGATGAACACTGAAGCTTTCTTT.

The chain is built from TRBV11-3 and TRBJ1-2; 9 positions agree with TRBD1. There are 15 residues in the CDR3. Per germline, CDR1 SGHNT and CDR2 YENEEA. With 7 bases clipped from V and 5 bases from J, the junction kept 11 bases outside the gene matches. DNA of the CDR3: TGTGCCAGCACCTCCGGGACAGGGTCGGGATATGGCTACACCTTC. Translating it yields CASTSGTGSGYGYTF.

This chain connects TRBV19 to TRBJ1-2; perhaps TRBD1 as D (5 bases). The germline V gene encodes CDR1 LNHDA and CDR2 SQIVND (reference sequence). This CDR3 comprises 15 residues. The V and J ends lost 3 bases and 2 bases respectively, with 13 bases between them. CDR3 DNA: TGTGCCAGTAGTATCCCCGGCAGGGTAAACTATGGCTACACCTTC. It specifies CASSIPGRVNYGYTF.

This sequence joins TRBV6-1 and TRBJ2-3; 10 positions match TRBD2. V lost 4 bases to trimming and J lost 5 bases; unmatched junction nucleotides: 9. Germline CDR1 reads MNHNS; CDR2 reads SASEGT. The CDR3 consists of 16 residues. Here the CDR3 reads CASSAQAGGPVDTQYF. The CDR3 bases are TGTGCCAGCAGTGCCCAAGCGGGGGGGCCCGTAGATACGCAGTATTTT.

The rearrangement uses TRBV7-2 and TRBJ2-5, with 7 bases that match TRBD2. CDR3 size: 15 residues. CDR1 SGHTA and CDR2 FQGNSA come from the germline V gene. J lost 4 bases, V lost 6 bases, and 11 bases had no gene match. DNA for the CDR3: TGTGCCAGCAGACCGGCCCTGTCGGGGGGAGAGACCCAGTACTTC. Its translation is CASRPALSGGETQYF.

This chain joins TRBV30 and TRBJ1-4; 7 bases fit TRBD1. The CDR3 has 13 amino acids. Germline trimming cut 2 bases from V and 13 bases from J; bases unmatched to any gene: 10. Germline V gives CDR1 GTSNPN, CDR2 SVGIG (reference sequence). The CDR3: CAWSPGTVSGLFF. CDR3 DNA: TGTGCCTGGAGTCCAGGGACAGTGAGCGGACTGTTTTTT. Full variable domain (rest looked up from reference TRBV30 and TRBJ1-4): SQTIHQWPATLVQPVGSPLSLECTVEGTSNPNLYWYRQAAGRGLQLLFYSVGIGQISSEVPQNLSASRPQDRQFILSSKKLLLSDSGFYLCAWSPGTVSGLFFGSGTQLSVL.